This T cell receptor beta chain is drawn from a study of cytomegalovirus exposure and HLA in healthy donors. Whole-study results and caveats: Three chains linked to CMV were shown in vitro to be specific for CMV antigens. Many donors shared some public TCRs, even though most TCR sequences were rare. For most TCR beta V segments, an earlier analysis put the productive rate at about 87% or about 30% of the time.

The donors were healthy bone marrow donors. The V gene's germline CDR1 is SGHTA and CDR2 FQGTGA. The CDR3 runs to 16 residues. It was with 60 Vbeta and 13 Jbeta primers that the PCR ran. This table comes from immunoSEQ multiplex PCR, and its TCRdb copy is limited to in-frame clones, with some not included. The table has 75,000 to 100,000 clones, about 74% seen once. Regarding this clone: Its antigen is unidentified.

The chain joins TRBV7-3 to TRBJ2-5; 7 bases map to TRBD1. With the DNA end fitting TRBJ2-7 better, the J assignment may be wrong. Sample: PBMCs. The receptor was derived from a male donor in good health and CMV-seronegative. CDR3 sequence reads: CASSPYGQAPLNEQYF. CDR3 bases: TGTGCCAGCAGCCCCTACGGACAGGCCCCACTTAACGAGCAGTACTTC.